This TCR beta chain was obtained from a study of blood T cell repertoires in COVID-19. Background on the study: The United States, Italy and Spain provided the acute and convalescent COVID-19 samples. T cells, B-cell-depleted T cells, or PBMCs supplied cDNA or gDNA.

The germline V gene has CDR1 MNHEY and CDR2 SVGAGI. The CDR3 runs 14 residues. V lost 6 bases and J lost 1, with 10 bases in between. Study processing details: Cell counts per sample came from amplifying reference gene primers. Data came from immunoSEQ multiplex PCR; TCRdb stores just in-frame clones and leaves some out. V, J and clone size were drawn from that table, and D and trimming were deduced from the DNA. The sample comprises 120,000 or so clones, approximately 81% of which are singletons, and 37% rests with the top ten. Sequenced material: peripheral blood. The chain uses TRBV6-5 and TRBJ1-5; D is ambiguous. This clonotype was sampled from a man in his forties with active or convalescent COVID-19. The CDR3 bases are TGTGCCAGCAGACCTTCCGGGAGCAATCAGCCCCAGCATTTT. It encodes CASRPSGSNQPQHF.